This entry concerns a single TCR beta chain. Per the germline V gene, CDR1 is SGHAT and CDR2 is FQNNGV. V was cut by 6 bases and J by 8 bases, with 21 bases left in between. This CDR3 is 15 amino acids long. The data derive from a study of blood T cells in healthy people across ages. With a J-beta primer mix and a sample-barcoded 5' primer, a second PCR ran roughly 6 to 11 cycles. TCRdb re-derived calls from the 5' RACE reads in MiXCR, one entry per CDR3 protein. The repertoire has 700,000 to 1,000,000 distinct CDR3 sequences, roughly 44% of them found once; the top ten carry around 21%. The rearrangement uses TRBV11-2 and TRBJ2-3; possible D gene TRBD2, 5 bases. The specimen was blood. The sequence derives from a man between 60 and 75 years old in good health. The CDR3 spells CASSPGSASAGTQYF. The CDR3 DNA reads TGTGCCAGCAGTCCTGGGAGCGCCTCCGCGGGTACGCAGTATTTT.